This T cell receptor beta chain was identified during a study of T-cell memory formation after mild COVID-19. Study-level results: Largely, contracting CD4+ clones fell within CM and EM, and contracting CD8+ clones within EMRA.

TCRdb reanalysed the 5' RACE reads using MiXCR and keeps one entry per CDR3 protein. The data hold more than 80,000 distinct CDR3 sequences, with approximately 15% observed a single time. On this clonotype itself: What it binds is unknown. One end of the junction fails to match germline, which may point to a read error.

This CDR3 is built from 14 residues. What was sequenced was PBMCs or a T cell subset sorted from them (not recorded which). The chain uses TRBV12-3 or TRBV12-4 and TRBJ2-2; TRBD2 is a possible D gene (6 bases). The source of this sequence is an adult woman who had mild COVID-19 (a few samples of this study predate the infection). Cell type and time point are not known. The CDR3 DNA reads as TGTGCCAGCAGGTACCGGGAGTACACCTGGGAGCTGTTTTTT. Protein: CASRYREYTWELFF.